This is a list of T cell receptor beta chains from one sample in a study of T cell changes during pregnancy in multiple sclerosis. The protocol was immunoSEQ multiplex PCR, while the TCRdb copy is restricted to in-frame clones and leaves out a portion. The repertoire holds about 38,000 clones, around 90% seen once, with approximately 0.36% in the top ten. The sequencing here drew on CD4+ T cells from peripheral blood mononuclear cells, taken after pregnancy. These receptors originate from a female donor in good health, enrolled as a control in a pregnancy study. CDR3s include the opening cysteine and the closing phenylalanine or tryptophan. Fields, in order: clone size, D gene, J gene, V gene, CDR3 protein, CDR3 DNA. A D gene is named only where the DNA matches it firmly. Clone size, where shown, is once, few, many, or a class for clones that have expanded.

few - TRBJ1-2 TRBV7-7 CASSRRRGGYTF TGTGCCAGCAGTCGTCGCCGGGGGGGCTACACCTTC
- TRBD1 TRBJ1-1 TRBV29-1 CSVLQGTPGSTEAFF TGCAGCGTTCTACAGGGGACTCCGGGGAGTACTGAAGCTTTCTTT
- - TRBJ1-3 TRBV10-2 CASSEQSSGNTIYF TGCGCCAGCAGTGAACAGAGCTCTGGAAACACCATATATTTT
- TRBD2 TRBJ2-7 TRBV7-2 CASSWGLAAYEQYF TGTGCCAGCAGCTGGGGACTAGCGGCCTACGAGCAGTACTTC
once - TRBJ2-3 TRBV25-1 CASSVGPNTDTQYF TGTGCCAGCAGTGTGGGCCCGAACACAGATACGCAGTATTTT
- TRBD2 TRBJ2-7 TRBV19 CASSTGGNYEQYF TGTGCCAGTAGTACGGGGGGGAACTACGAGCAGTACTTC
- - TRBJ2-7 TRBV30 CAWARDNDYEQYF TGTGCCTGGGCTAGGGACAACGACTACGAGCAGTACTTC
- TRBD1 TRBJ1-1 TRBV30 CAWDRQGRTEAFF TGTGCCTGGGATCGACAGGGTCGGACTGAAGCTTTCTTT
once - TRBJ2-2 TRBV5-1 CASSLWGRKGGDPRTGELFF TGCGCCAGCAGCTTGTGGGGCAGAAAAGGAGGGGACCCGAGGACCGGGGAGCTGTTTTTT
- - TRBJ2-4 TRBV2 CASSERQIAKNIQYF TGTGCCAGCAGTGAAAGACAGATAGCCAAAAACATTCAGTACTTC
- TRBD2 TRBJ2-7 TRBV14 CASSARLAGKTYEQYF TGTGCCAGCAGCGCGCGACTAGCGGGTAAAACCTACGAGCAGTACTTC
- TRBD2 TRBJ2-1 TRBV5-1 CASSAAGTSGRVLGYNEQFF TGCGCCAGCAGCGCCGCCGGGACTAGCGGGAGGGTCCTGGGGTACAATGAGCAGTTCTTC
- TRBD2 TRBJ2-3 TRBV9 CASSGGLAGIGDTQYF TGTGCCAGCAGCGGGGGACTAGCGGGAATAGGGGATACGCAGTATTTT
few TRBD2 TRBJ2-1 TRBV11-3 CASGSGRSSYNEQFF TGTGCCAGCGGTAGCGGGAGGAGCTCCTACAATGAGCAGTTCTTC
- TRBD1 TRBJ1-1 TRBV14 CASSQQRWGTAEAFF TGTGCCAGCAGCCAACAAAGATGGGGGACAGCTGAAGCTTTCTTT
- TRBD1 TRBJ1-4 TRBV2 CASRRDSEKLFF TGTGCCAGCAGGAGGGACAGCGAAAAACTGTTTTTT
- - TRBJ1-1 TRBV6-1 CASSDRMNTEAFF TGTGCCAGCTCCGACAGAATGAACACTGAAGCTTTCTTT
- - TRBJ1-1 TRBV29-1 CSVGQVNTEAFF TGCAGCGTTGGGCAGGTGAACACTGAAGCTTTCTTT
- - TRBJ1-2 TRBV5-5 CASSLGWQENYGYTF TGTGCCAGCAGCTTGGGCTGGCAGGAAAACTATGGCTACACCTTC
- TRBD1 TRBJ1-2 TRBV10-3 CAISDDRGYGYTF TGTGCCATCAGTGATGACAGGGGGTATGGCTACACCTTC
few - TRBJ2-7 TRBV7-9 CASSPAGYEQYF TGTGCCAGCAGCCCGGCGGGGTACGAGCAGTACTTC
- TRBD1 TRBJ1-2 TRBV10-2 CASRGQGVYGYTF TGCGCCAGCAGGGGACAGGGGGTGTATGGCTACACCTTC
- TRBD1 TRBJ1-1 TRBV27 CASSLDRWNTEAFF TGTGCCAGCAGTTTGGACAGGTGGAACACTGAAGCTTTCTTT
- - TRBJ2-2 TRBV4-3 CASSQDIGQSRELFF TGCGCCAGCAGCCAAGATATCGGACAAAGCCGGGAGCTGTTTTTT
- - TRBJ1-1 TRBV9 CASSVSSIMNTEAFF TGTGCCAGCAGCGTTAGCAGCATCATGAACACTGAAGCTTTCTTT
- TRBD1 TRBJ1-2 TRBV30 CAWGQGGYGYTF TGTGCTTGGGGACAGGGGGGGTATGGCTACACCTTC
- - TRBJ2-5 TRBV20-1 CSASAETQYF TGCAGTGCCAGCGCCGAGACCCAGTACTTC
- - TRBJ2-2 TRBV19 CASSSPGAVTGELFF TGTGCCAGTAGTTCGCCGGGAGCTGTCACCGGGGAGCTGTTTTTT
- TRBD2 TRBJ2-1 TRBV19 CASSKAGGNEQFF TGTGCCAGTAGTAAAGCGGGAGGGAATGAGCAGTTCTTC
- TRBD1 TRBJ1-5 TRBV19 CASSKDRVGQPQHF TGTGCCAGTAGTAAAGACAGGGTGGGTCAGCCCCAGCATTTT
- TRBD1 TRBJ1-5 TRBV28 CASSYTGGASNQPQHF TGTGCCAGCAGTTATACAGGGGGCGCCAGCAATCAGCCCCAGCATTTT
- - TRBJ1-2 TRBV6-1 CASSLGGISPYGYTF TGTGCCAGCAGCCTAGGAGGGATCTCTCCCTATGGCTACACCTTC
- - TRBJ1-1 TRBV6-5 CASSHGVGSFF TGTGCCAGCAGTCACGGGGTGGGGAGCTTCTTT
- TRBD1 TRBJ2-3 TRBV19 CASSIGTGAGDTQYF TGTGCCAGTAGTATTGGAACAGGGGCGGGAGATACGCAGTATTTT
- - TRBJ1-1 TRBV27 CASSLGTEAFF TGTGCCAGCAGCCTAGGCACTGAAGCTTTCTTT
- TRBD1 TRBJ1-1 TRBV30 CAWVPPGQSNTEAFF TGTGCCTGGGTACCCCCGGGACAGTCGAACACTGAAGCTTTCTTT
- TRBD1 TRBJ2-2 TRBV27 CASSWGQPGELFF TGTGCCAGCAGTTGGGGACAGCCCGGGGAGCTGTTTTTT
- TRBD1 TRBJ2-7 TRBV6-5 CASGQGPYYEQYF TGTGCCAGCGGACAGGGGCCCTACTACGAGCAGTACTTC
- - TRBJ1-5 TRBV12-5 CASGAGFNQPQHF TGTGCTAGTGGTGCGGGGTTCAATCAGCCCCAGCATTTT
- - TRBJ1-1 TRBV19 CATSGQLVGTEAFF TGTGCCACCTCCGGACAGTTAGTAGGCACTGAAGCTTTCTTT